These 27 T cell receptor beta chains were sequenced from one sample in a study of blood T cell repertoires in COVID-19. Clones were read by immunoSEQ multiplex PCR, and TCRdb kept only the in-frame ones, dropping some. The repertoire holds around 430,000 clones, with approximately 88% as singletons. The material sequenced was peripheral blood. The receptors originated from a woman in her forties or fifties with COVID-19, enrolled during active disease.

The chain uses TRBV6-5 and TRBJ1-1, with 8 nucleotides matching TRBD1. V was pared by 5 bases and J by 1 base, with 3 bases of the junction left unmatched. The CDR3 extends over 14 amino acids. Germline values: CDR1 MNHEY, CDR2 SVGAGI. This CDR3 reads CASSLDRANTEAFF. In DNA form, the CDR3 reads TGTGCCAGCAGTCTGGACAGGGCGAACACTGAAGCTTTCTTT.

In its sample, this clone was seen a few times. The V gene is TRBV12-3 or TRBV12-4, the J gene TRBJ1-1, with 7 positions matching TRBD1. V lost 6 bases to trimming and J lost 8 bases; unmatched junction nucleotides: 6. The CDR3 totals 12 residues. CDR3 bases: TGTGCCAGCAGCGAGACAGGGACGGAAGCTTTCTTT. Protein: CASSETGTEAFF.

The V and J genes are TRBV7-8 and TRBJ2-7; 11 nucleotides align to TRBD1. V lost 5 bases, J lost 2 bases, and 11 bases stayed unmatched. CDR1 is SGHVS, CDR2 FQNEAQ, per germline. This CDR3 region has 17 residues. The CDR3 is CASSPPRPGQGAYEQYF. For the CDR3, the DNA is TGTGCCAGCAGCCCTCCCCGGCCGGGACAGGGGGCCTACGAGCAGTACTTC. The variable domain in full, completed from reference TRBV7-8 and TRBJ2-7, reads GAGVSQSPRYKVAKRGQDVALRCDPISGHVSLFWYQQALGQGPEFLTYFQNEAQLDKSGLPSDRFFAERPEGSVSTLKIQRTQQEDSAVYLCASSPPRPGQGAYEQYFGPGTRLTVT.

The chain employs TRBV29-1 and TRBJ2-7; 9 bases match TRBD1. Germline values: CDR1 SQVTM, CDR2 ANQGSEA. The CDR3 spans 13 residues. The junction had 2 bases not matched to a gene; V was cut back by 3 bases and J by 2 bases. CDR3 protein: CSVETGGAYEQYF. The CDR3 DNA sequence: TGCAGCGTTGAGACAGGGGGAGCCTACGAGCAGTACTTC.

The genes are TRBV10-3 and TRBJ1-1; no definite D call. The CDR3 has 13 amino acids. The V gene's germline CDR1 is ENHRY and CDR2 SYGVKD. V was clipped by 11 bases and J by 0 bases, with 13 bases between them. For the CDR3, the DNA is TGTGCCGGGTCGCCCGGGATGAACACTGAAGCTTTCTTT. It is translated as CAGSPGMNTEAFF.

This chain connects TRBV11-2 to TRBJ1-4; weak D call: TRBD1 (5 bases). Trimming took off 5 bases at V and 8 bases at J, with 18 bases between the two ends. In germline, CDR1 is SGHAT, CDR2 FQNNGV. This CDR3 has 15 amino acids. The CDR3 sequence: CASSPTGREDEKLFF. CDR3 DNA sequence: TGTGCCAGCAGCCCGACGGGCAGGGAGGACGAAAAACTGTTTTTT.

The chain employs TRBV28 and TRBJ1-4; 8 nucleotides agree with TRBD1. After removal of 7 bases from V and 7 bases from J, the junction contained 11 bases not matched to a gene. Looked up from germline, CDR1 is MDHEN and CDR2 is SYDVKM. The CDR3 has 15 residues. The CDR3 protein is CASTDTDRGIEKLFF. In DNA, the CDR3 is TGTGCCAGCACCGACACCGACAGGGGTATTGAAAAACTGTTTTTT. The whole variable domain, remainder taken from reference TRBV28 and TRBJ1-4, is DVKVTQSSRYLVKRTGEKVFLECVQDMDHENMFWYRQDPGLGLRLIYFSYDVKMKEKGDIPEGYSVSREKKERFSLILESASTNQTSMYLCASTDTDRGIEKLFFGSGTQLSVL.

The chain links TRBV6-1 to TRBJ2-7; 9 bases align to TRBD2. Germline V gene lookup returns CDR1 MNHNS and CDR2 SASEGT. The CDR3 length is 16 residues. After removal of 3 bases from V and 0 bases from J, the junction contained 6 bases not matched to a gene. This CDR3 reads CASSEEVAGVSYEQYF. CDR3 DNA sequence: TGTGCCAGCAGTGAGGAGGTAGCGGGGGTCTCCTACGAGCAGTACTTC.

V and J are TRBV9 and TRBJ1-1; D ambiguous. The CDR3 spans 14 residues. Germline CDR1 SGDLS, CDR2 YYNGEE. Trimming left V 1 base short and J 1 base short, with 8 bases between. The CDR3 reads CASSVLSSNTEAFF. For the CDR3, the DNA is TGTGCCAGCAGCGTACTGTCCTCGAACACTGAAGCTTTCTTT.

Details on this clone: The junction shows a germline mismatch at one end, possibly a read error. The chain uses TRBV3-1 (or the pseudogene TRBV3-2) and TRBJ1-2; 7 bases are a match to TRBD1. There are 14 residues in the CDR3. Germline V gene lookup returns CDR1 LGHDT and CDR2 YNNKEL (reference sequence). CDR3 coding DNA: TGTGTCAGCAGCCCACGACAGGGAAGCTATGGCTACACCTTC. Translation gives CVSSPRQGSYGYTF.

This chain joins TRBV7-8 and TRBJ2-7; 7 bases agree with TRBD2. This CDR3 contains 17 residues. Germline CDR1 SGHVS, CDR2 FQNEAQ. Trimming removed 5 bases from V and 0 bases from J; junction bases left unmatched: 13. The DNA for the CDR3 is TGTGCCAGCAGCCTCTCCTCAGCGGGAACCCTCTCCTACGAGCAGTACTTC. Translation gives CASSLSSAGTLSYEQYF.

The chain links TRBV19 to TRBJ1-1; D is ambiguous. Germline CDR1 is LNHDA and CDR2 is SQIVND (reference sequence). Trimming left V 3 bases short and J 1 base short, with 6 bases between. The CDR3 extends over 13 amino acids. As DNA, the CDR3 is TGTGCCAGTAGTATTAACGGGAACACTGAAGCTTTCTTT. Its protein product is CASSINGNTEAFF. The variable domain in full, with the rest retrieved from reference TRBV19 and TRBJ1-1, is DGGITQSPKYLFRKEGQNVTLSCEQNLNHDAMYWYRQDPGQGLRLIYYSQIVNDFQKGDIAEGYSVSREKKESFPLTVTSAQKNPTAFYLCASSINGNTEAFFGQGTRLTVV.

CDR3 bases: TGTGCCAGCAGCAATCGGGGAAAAGGGGCCAACGTCCTGACTTTC. This gives the protein CASSNRGKGANVLTF. J is TRBJ2-6 and V is TRBV21-1; the table calls TRBD2, which could not be checked here. TRBV21-1 is marked as a pseudogene. The CDR3 is 15 amino acids.

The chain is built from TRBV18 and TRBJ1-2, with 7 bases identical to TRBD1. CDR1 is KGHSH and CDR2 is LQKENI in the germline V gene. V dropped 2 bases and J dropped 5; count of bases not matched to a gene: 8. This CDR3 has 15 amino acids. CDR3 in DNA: TGTGCCAGCTCACCAACCGAACGACAGGGATATGGCTACACCTTC. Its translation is CASSPTERQGYGYTF.

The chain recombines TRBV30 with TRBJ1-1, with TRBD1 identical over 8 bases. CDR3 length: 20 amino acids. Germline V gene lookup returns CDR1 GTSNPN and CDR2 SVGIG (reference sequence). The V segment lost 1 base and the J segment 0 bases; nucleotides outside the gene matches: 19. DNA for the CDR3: TGTGCCTGGAGTGGACAGGGGCGGTTTACAGCGGGGTGGTTGAACACTGAAGCTTTCTTT. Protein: CAWSGQGRFTAGWLNTEAFF.

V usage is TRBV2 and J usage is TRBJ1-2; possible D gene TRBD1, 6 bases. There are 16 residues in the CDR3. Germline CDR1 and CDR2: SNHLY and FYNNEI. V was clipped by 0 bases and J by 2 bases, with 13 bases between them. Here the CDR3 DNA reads TGTGCCAGCAGTGAAGCGGCATACGGGACAAACTATGGCTACACCTTC. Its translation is CASSEAAYGTNYGYTF.

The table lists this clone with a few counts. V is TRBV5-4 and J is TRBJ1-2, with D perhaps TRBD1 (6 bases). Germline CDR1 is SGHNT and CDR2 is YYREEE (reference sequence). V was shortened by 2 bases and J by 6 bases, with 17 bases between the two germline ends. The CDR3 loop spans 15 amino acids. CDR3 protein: CASSFIQGLGNGYTF. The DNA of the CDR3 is TGTGCCAGCAGCTTTATCCAGGGGCTGGGGAATGGCTACACCTTC.

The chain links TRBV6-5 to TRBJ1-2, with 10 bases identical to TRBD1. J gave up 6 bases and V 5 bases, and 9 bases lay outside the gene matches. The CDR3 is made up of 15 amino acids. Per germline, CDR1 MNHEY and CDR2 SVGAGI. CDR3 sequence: CASSPALTGGDGYTF. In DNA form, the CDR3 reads TGTGCCAGCAGTCCAGCTTTGACAGGGGGCGATGGCTACACCTTC.

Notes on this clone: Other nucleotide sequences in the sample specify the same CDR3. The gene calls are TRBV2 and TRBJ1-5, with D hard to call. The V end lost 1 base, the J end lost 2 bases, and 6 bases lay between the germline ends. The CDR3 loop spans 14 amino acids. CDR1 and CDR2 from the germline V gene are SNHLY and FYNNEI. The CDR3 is CASSEVSGNQPQHF. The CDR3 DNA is TGTGCCAGCAGTGAAGTTTCGGGCAATCAGCCCCAGCATTTT.

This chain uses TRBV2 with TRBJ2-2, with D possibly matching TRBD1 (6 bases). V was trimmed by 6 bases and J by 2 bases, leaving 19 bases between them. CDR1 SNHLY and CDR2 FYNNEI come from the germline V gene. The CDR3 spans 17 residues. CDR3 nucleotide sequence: TGTGCCAGCAGCAGGGGTAGGACAGCATCAAACACCGGGGAGCTGTTTTTT. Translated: CASSRGRTASNTGELFF.

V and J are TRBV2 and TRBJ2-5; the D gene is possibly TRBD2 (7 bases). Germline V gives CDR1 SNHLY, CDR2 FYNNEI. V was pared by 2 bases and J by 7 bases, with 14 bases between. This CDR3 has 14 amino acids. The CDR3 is CASSETRGQGTQYF. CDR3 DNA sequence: TGTGCCAGCAGTGAAACGCGGGGGCAGGGGACCCAGTACTTC.

The CDR3 protein is CASSQDPDRIDGYTF. CDR3 DNA: TGTGCCAGCAGCCAAGATCCGGACAGGATAGATGGCTACACCTTC. V usage is TRBV3-1 (or the pseudogene TRBV3-2) and J usage is TRBJ1-2, with 7 bases that match TRBD1. The CDR3 is made up of 15 amino acids. The germline gives CDR1 LGHDT, CDR2 YNNKEL (reference sequence). Trimming cost V 0 bases and J 6 bases; bases outside gene matches: 7.

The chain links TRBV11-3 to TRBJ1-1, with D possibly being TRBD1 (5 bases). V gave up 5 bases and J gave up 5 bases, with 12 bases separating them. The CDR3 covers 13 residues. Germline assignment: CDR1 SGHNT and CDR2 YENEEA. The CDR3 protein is CASSVAGKTEAFF. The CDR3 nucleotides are TGTGCCAGCAGCGTTGCAGGGAAAACTGAAGCTTTCTTT.

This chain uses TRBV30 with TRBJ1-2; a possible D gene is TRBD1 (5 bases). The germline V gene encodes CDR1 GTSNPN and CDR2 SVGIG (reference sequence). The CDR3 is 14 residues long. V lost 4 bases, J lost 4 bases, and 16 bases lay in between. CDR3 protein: CAWKPKGPVYGYTF. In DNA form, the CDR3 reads TGTGCCTGGAAGCCGAAGGGGCCTGTCTATGGCTACACCTTC.

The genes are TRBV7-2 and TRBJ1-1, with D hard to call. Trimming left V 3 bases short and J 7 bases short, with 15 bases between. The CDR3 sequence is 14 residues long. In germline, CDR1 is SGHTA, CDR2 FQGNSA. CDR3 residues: CASSFTAGSGEAFF. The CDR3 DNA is TGTGCCAGCAGCTTCACCGCAGGTTCTGGTGAAGCTTTCTTT.

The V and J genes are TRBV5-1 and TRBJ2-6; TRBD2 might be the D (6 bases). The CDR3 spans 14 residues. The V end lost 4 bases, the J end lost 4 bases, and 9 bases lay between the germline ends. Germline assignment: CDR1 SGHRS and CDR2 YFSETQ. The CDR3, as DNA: TGCGCCAGCAGCGGGACTTCGGGGGCCAACGTCCTGACTTTC. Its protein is CASSGTSGANVLTF. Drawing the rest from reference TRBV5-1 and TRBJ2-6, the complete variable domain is KAGVTQTPRYLIKTRGQQVTLSCSPISGHRSVSWYQQTPGQGLQFLFEYFSETQRNKGNFPGRFSGRQFSNSRSEMNVSTLELGDSALYLCASSGTSGANVLTFGAGSRLTVL.

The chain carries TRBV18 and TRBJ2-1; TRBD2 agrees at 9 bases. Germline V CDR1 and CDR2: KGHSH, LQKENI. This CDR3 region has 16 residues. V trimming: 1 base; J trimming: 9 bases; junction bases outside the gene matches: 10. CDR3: CASSPLPAGGLGEQFF. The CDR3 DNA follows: TGTGCCAGCTCACCACTCCCAGCGGGGGGTCTCGGTGAGCAGTTCTTC.